The 11 T cell receptor beta chains listed next were all sequenced from one sample in a study of T cell responses to AZD1222 COVID-19 vaccine (dated by TCRdb to about 2021). Libraries were prepared through the immunoSEQ multiplex PCR assay. TCRdb stores this immuneACCESS table with in-frame sequences only. Part of the clones is absent; in the studies checked, under half of the shortfall reflects unresolved V genes, and no reason is known for the rest. This sample has about 130,000 clones in its table, and around 90% of those were observed once. The ten largest clones take up 4.4% of the sample. The sample's time point label, in plain terms: baseline before first vaccination. The treatment or condition tag for this specimen amounts to: meningococcal conjugate vaccine given as trial control. Sequenced material: peripheral blood, taken on day 0 of MenACWY control vaccination. The receptors derive from an adult in good health.

J is TRBJ1-2 and V is TRBV13; the match to TRBD1 covers 8 bases. In germline, CDR1 is PRHDT, CDR2 FYEKMQ (reference sequence). Unmatched junction bases numbered 9, after V lost 4 bases and J lost 2 bases. CDR3 size: 16 residues. DNA of the CDR3: TGTGCCAGCAGCTCCGCTGAGACAGGGGCGAACTATGGCTACACCTTC. This translates into CASSSAETGANYGYTF.

This rearrangement joins TRBV28 to TRBJ2-7, with TRBD2 identical over 8 bases. The V segment lost 6 bases and the J segment 4 bases; nucleotides outside the gene matches: 8. CDR3 length: 14 residues. Germline V lookup: CDR1 MDHEN, CDR2 SYDVKM. CDR3 loop: CASSPGREVYEQYF. The DNA for the CDR3 is TGTGCCAGCAGCCCCGGGCGGGAGGTGTACGAGCAGTACTTC.

A single count supports this clone. The genes are TRBV5-1 and TRBJ2-1; 9 positions agree with TRBD1. The ends lost 6 bases at V and 3 bases at J; junction bases unmatched: 7. CDR1 and CDR2 (germline): SGHRS, YFSETQ. The CDR3 loop spans 15 amino acids. CDR3 nucleotide sequence: TGCGCCAGCAAAATACGGGACAGGGACTACAATGAGCAGTTCTTC. Encoded protein: CASKIRDRDYNEQFF.

The chain links TRBV6-5 to TRBJ2-7; D is possibly TRBD1 or TRBD2 (5 bases each). The CDR3 is 10 residues long. Germline V gives CDR1 MNHEY, CDR2 SVGAGI. CDR3 nucleotide sequence: TGTGCCAGCAGTTACTCGACCGGGGCCGTC. This encodes CASSYSTGAV.

The sample holds a few counts of this clone. The chain links TRBV7-6 to TRBJ2-7, with D unclear. Germline V gives CDR1 SGHVS, CDR2 FNYEAQ. The CDR3 runs to 15 residues. Trimming took 5 bases from V and 2 from J, leaving 16 bases between them. CDR3 loop: CASSPPAAPPYEQYF. In nucleotides, the CDR3 is TGTGCCAGCAGCCCCCCCGCGGCCCCCCCCTACGAGCAGTACTTC. The entire variable domain, with the rest obtained from reference TRBV7-6 and TRBJ2-7, is as follows: GAGVSQSPRYKVTKRGQDVALRCDPISGHVSLYWYRQALGQGPEFLTYFNYEAQQDKSGLPNDRFSAERPEGSISTLTIQRTEQRDSAMYRCASSPPAAPPYEQYFGPGTRLTVT.

The rearrangement joins TRBV21-1 to TRBJ2-7. TRBV21-1 is a known pseudogene. CDR3 length equals 14 residues. The DNA for the CDR3 is TGTGCCAGCAGCAAACTCGAGAAAGGGTACGAGCAGTACGTC. Translating it yields CASSKLEKGYEQYV.

This clone appeared once. The CDR3 loop is CASSTGPEQYF. The CDR3 coding sequence is TGTGCCAGCAGTACAGGGCCCGAGCAGTACTTC. The V call is TRBV12-3 or TRBV12-4, the J call TRBJ2-7; D is possibly TRBD1 (6 bases). V was pared by 5 bases and J by 6 bases, with 8 bases between. The CDR3 sequence is 11 residues long.

The V and J genes are TRBV20-1 and TRBJ2-7; 7 bases map to TRBD1. This CDR3 has 11 residues. Germline V gives CDR1 DFQATT, CDR2 SNEGSKA (reference sequence). The junction had 1 base not matched to a gene; V was cut back by 2 bases and J by 6 bases. In nucleotides, the CDR3 is TGCAGTGCTAGACCAGGGGGCGAGCAGTACTTC. Amino acids: CSARPGGEQYF.

The chain is built from TRBV6-6 and TRBJ2-5, with 8 bases that match TRBD1. CDR1 and CDR2 (germline): MNHNY, SVGAGI (reference sequence). The CDR3 extends over 15 amino acids. V lost 0 bases to trimming and J lost 5 bases; unmatched junction nucleotides: 5. The CDR3: CASSYSSGGSETQYF. The CDR3 DNA reads as TGTGCCAGCAGTTACTCGTCAGGGGGCTCGGAGACCCAGTACTTC.

This rearrangement joins TRBV19 to TRBJ1-5; tentative D call: TRBD1 (5 bases). V was cut by 7 bases and J by 4 bases, with 17 bases left in between. The CDR3 totals 15 residues. Germline V gives CDR1 LNHDA, CDR2 SQIVND (reference sequence). In DNA, the CDR3 is TGTGCCAGTACTGGGGGGGGTGTTGGGAATCAGCCCCAGCATTTT. It translates to CASTGGGVGNQPQHF.

As regards this clone: The junction differs from germline at one of its ends, possibly a read error. The V call is TRBV11-2, the J call TRBJ2-1; no clear D. CDR3 length: 13 residues. Germline V gives CDR1 SGHAT, CDR2 FQNNGV. CDR3 DNA: TGTGCCAGCAGCTTAGACCCTCTAGTAACGGTGGTCTTC. Translating it yields CASSLDPLVTVVF. The full variable domain, with the rest looked up from reference TRBV11-2 and TRBJ2-1, is EAGVAQSPRYKIIEKRQSVAFWCNPISGHATLYWYQQILGQGPKLLIQFQNNGVVDDSQLPKDRFSAERLKGVDSTLKIQPAKLEDSAVYLCASSLDPLVTVVFGPGTRLTVL.